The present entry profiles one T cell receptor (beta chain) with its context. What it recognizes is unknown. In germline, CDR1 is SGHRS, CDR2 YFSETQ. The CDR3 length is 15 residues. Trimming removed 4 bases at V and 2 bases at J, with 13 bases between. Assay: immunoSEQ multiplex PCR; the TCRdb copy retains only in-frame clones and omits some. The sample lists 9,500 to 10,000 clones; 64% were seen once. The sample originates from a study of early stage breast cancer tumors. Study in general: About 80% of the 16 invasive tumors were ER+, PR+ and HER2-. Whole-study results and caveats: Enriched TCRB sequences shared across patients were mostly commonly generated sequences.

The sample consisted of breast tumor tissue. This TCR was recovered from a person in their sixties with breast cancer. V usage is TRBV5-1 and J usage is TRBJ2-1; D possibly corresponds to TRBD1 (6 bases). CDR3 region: CASSPSGAPYNEQFF. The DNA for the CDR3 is TGCGCCAGCAGCCCCTCAGGGGCTCCCTACAATGAGCAGTTCTTC. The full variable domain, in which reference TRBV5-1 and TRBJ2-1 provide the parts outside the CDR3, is KAGVTQTPRYLIKTRGQQVTLSCSPISGHRSVSWYQQTPGQGLQFLFEYFSETQRNKGNFPGRFSGRQFSNSRSEMNVSTLELGDSALYLCASSPSGAPYNEQFFGPGTRLTVL.